The clone carrying this T cell receptor beta chain was seen only a few times. This entry belongs to a study of T cells after yellow fever vaccination. TCRdb reprocessed the 5' RACE reads via MiXCR and lists one record per CDR3 protein. Of roughly 62,000 distinct CDR3 sequences listed, around 6.9% are singletons. This CDR3 spans 18 amino acids. Germline assignment: CDR1 SNHLY and CDR2 FYNNEI. The junction had 11 bases not matched to a gene; V was cut back by 5 bases and J by 0 bases. Here the sequenced sample was CD8+ T cells sorted from PBMCs, taken on the day of the first yellow fever vaccination. The sequence came from a man younger than 35 who received the YFV17D yellow fever vaccine. The rearrangement joins TRBV2 to TRBJ2-1, with 9 bases matching TRBD2. This chain's CDR3 is CASSLAPASGASYNEQFF. CDR3 DNA sequence: TGTGCCAGCAGTTTAGCGCCGGCTAGCGGGGCCTCCTACAATGAGCAGTTCTTC. Full variable domain (missing parts from reference TRBV2 and TRBJ2-1): EPEVTQTPSHQVTQMGQEVILRCVPISNHLYFYWYRQILGQKVEFLVSFYNNEISEKSEIFDDQFSVERPDGSNFTLKIRSTKLEDSAMYFCASSLAPASGASYNEQFFGPGTRLTVL.